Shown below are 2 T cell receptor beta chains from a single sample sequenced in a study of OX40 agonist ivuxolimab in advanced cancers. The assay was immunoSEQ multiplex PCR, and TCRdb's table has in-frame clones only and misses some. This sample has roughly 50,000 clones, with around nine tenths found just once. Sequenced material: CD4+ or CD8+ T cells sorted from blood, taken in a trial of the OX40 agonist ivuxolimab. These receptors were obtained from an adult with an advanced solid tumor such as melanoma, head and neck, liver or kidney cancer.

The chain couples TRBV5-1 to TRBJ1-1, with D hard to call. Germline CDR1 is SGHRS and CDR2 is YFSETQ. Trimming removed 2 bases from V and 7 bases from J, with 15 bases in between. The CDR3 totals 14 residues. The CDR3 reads CASSFSDVEVEAFF. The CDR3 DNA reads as TGCGCCAGCAGCTTCTCGGACGTGGAAGTTGAAGCTTTCTTT.

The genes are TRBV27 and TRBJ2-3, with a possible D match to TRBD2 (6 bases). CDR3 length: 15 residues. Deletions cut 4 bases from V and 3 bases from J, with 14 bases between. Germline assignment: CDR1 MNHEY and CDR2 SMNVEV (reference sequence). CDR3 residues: CASSSVALATDTQYF. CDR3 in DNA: TGTGCCAGCAGTTCCGTCGCCCTAGCGACAGATACGCAGTATTTT.